The TCR beta chain under discussion was sequenced for a study of T cells of healthy individuals (dated by TCRdb to 2016 to 2018). This clonotype was detected ten times or more. No cognate antigen has been identified for it. There are no base qualities to consult, and no much larger clone falls within one base. V is trimmed back by 4 bases and J by 1 base, and the junction contains 7 bases that no gene match accounts for. According to the germline V gene, CDR1 reads SGHAT and CDR2 reads FQNNGV. The CDR3 numbers 16 residues from cysteine through phenylalanine. Of the read, only the CDR3 DNA is kept; its 48 bases are in frame from base 1. Library preparation was by 5' RACE. Sequencing relied on an Illumina MiSeq. In-frame beta chains were kept once TCRdb had trimmed the public reads at Q25 with fastp and called clones with MiXCR. Rows with one shared CDR3 protein collapse into an entry with the most common genes and DNA. The sample table records over 95,000 distinct CDR3 sequences; roughly 15% of these occur just once. Approximately 6% of the sample is in the top ten clones.

The receptor's source is a human donor in good health. Rearrangement joined TRBV11-2 to TRBJ2-3, and 8 bases in between align with TRBD2. The base sequence is TGTGCCAGCAGCTCGGCTACGGGGGGGGGCACAGATACGCAGTATTTT. Its product reads: CASSSATGGGTDTQYF.